The 19 T cell receptor beta chains given below trace back to one sample, sequenced in a study of breast tumors, draining lymph nodes, adjacent tissues. From the multiplex PCR reads, TCRdb called clonotypes with MiXCR, one entry per CDR3 protein. In the table there are approximately 150,000 distinct CDR3 sequences, approximately 29% of which are singletons. Axillary draining lymph nodes of breast cancer patients supplied the node samples. The specimen sequenced was axillary lymph node tissue. These receptors were obtained from a female donor with breast cancer. Some clones in this sample may be carry-over from other donors' samples.

In this sample, this clonotype turned up a few times. The chain couples TRBV11-3 to TRBJ2-2; D unclear. V lost 2 bases, J lost 3 bases, and 7 bases lay in between. Germline V lookup: CDR1 SGHNT, CDR2 YENEEA. The CDR3 is made up of 14 amino acids. Here the CDR3 DNA reads TGTGCCAGCAGCTTATCTGGGGACACCGGGGAGCTGTTTTTT. Translated, it gives CASSLSGDTGELFF.

There are many counts of this clonotype. V is TRBV2 and J is TRBJ2-7; 7 bases match TRBD1. The V segment lost 3 bases and the J segment 1 base; nucleotides outside the gene matches: 3. The germline CDR1 and CDR2 sequences are SNHLY and FYNNEI. The CDR3 spans 14 residues. The CDR3 nucleotides read TGTGCCAGCAGTGAGGGACAGCGATCCTACGAGCAGTACTTC. It yields the protein CASSEGQRSYEQYF.

Note on this clonotype: A much larger clone lies one base from this, so it may be a read error. The rearrangement links TRBV5-8 to TRBJ1-3; D is ambiguous. The CDR3 is made up of 13 amino acids. Looked up from germline, CDR1 is SGHTS and CDR2 is YDEGEE. The CDR3 DNA reads TGTGCCAGCGGACGGCTCTTTGGAGACACCATATATTTT. This sequence encodes CASGRLFGDTIYF.

This clonotype has ten or more counts. This chain uses TRBV6-2 or TRBV6-3 with TRBJ1-5; TRBD1 agrees at 7 bases. Trimming removed 4 bases from V and 6 bases from J; junction bases left unmatched: 3. Germline V lookup: CDR1 MNHEY, CDR2 SVGEGT. The CDR3 spans 13 residues. The CDR3 loop is CASSLTGIQPQHF. The CDR3 DNA follows: TGTGCCAGCAGTTTGACAGGGATTCAGCCCCAGCATTTT.

This clonotype occurred many times. The CDR3 nucleotides read TGTGCCAGCAGCTTAAACATGAACTCCTACAATGAGCAGTTCTTC. Encoded protein: CASSLNMNSYNEQFF. This rearrangement joins TRBV7-8 to TRBJ2-1; D gene ambiguous. CDR3 length: 15 residues. Germline-derived CDR1 and CDR2 are SGHVS and FQNEAQ. V shed 2 bases and J shed 0 bases, with 8 bases lying between them.

Worth noting for this clonotype: Germline and junction disagree at one end, which may indicate a read error. The chain recombines TRBV11-3 with TRBJ2-1; a weak D match, TRBD1 (5 bases). This CDR3 has 12 residues. Germline values: CDR1 SGHNT, CDR2 YENEEA. The chain's CDR3 is CASSLQGSAQFF. In nucleotides, the CDR3 is TGCGCCAGCAGCCTCCAGGGCAGCGCGCAGTTCTTC. Complete variable domain (other parts from reference TRBV11-3 and TRBJ2-1): EAGVVQSPRYKIIEKKQPVAFWCNPISGHNTLYWYLQNLGQGPELLIRYENEEAVDDSQLPKDRFSAERLKGVDSTLKIQPAELGDSAVYLCASSLQGSAQFFGPGTRLTVL.

The chain couples TRBV6-6 to TRBJ1-2, with D perhaps TRBD1 (6 bases). The germline CDR1 and CDR2 sequences are MNHNY and SVGAGI (reference sequence). This CDR3 has 11 amino acids. With 6 bases removed from V and 8 bases from J, the gap between germline ends came to 10 bases. The CDR3 DNA sequence: TGTGCCAGCAGGGCAGGGGAGGGCTACACCTTC. It is translated as CASRAGEGYTF.

This clonotype was seen repeatedly, ten times or more. The chain combines TRBV24-1 with TRBJ1-2, with 10 bases fitting TRBD1. V lost 2 bases and J lost 4; bases outside the gene matches: 6. Germline V lookup: CDR1 KGHDR, CDR2 SFDVKD. This CDR3 is 16 amino acids long. The CDR3 sequence is CATSDSWTGGPYGYTF. The DNA for the CDR3 is TGTGCCACCAGTGATTCTTGGACAGGGGGACCCTATGGCTACACCTTC.

Ten or more counts support this clonotype. The chain is built from TRBV5-5 and TRBJ2-3; D call uncertain. Germline V lookup: CDR1 SGHKS, CDR2 YYEKEE (reference sequence). The V end lost 3 bases, the J end lost 6 bases, and 8 bases lay between the germline ends. The CDR3 runs 12 residues. CDR3 nucleotides: TGTGCCAGCAGCTGGTGGCAGGATACGCAGTATTTT. This translates into CASSWWQDTQYF. The entire variable domain, with the rest obtained from reference TRBV5-5 and TRBJ2-3, is as follows: DAGVTQSPTHLIKTRGQQVTLRCSPISGHKSVSWYQQVLGQGPQFIFQYYEKEERGRGNFPDRFSARQFPNYSSELNVNALLLGDSALYLCASSWWQDTQYFGPGTRLTVL.

The rearrangement joins TRBV5-1 to TRBJ1-1; the D gene is possibly TRBD1 (5 bases). The V end lost 4 bases, the J end lost 1 base, and 14 bases lay between the germline ends. Germline-derived CDR1 and CDR2 are SGHRS and YFSETQ. The CDR3 is 15 amino acids. CDR3 sequence reads: CASSPPGRRNTEAFF. CDR3 sequence (DNA): TGCGCCAGCAGCCCCCCGGGACGTCGGAACACTGAAGCTTTCTTT.

This clonotype was found once. A junction end diverges from the germline sequence, so it may reflect a read error. V and J are TRBV7-8 and TRBJ1-4; TRBD1 might be the D (5 bases). This CDR3 region has 17 residues. From germline, CDR1 is SGHVS and CDR2 FQNEAQ. The CDR3 sequence: CVSTTASLQGTNEELFF. The DNA of the CDR3 is TGTGTCAGCACCACCGCTTCTCTCCAAGGGACTAATGAAGAACTGTTTTTT.

This clonotype showed up just a few times. A read error is possible here, since a much larger clone lies one base away. The CDR3: CASSQGQAARNEQFF. DNA for the CDR3: TGTGCCAGCAGCCAGGGACAGGCGGCTAGGAATGAGCAGTTCTTC. V is TRBV5-6 and J is TRBJ2-1; 8 bases match TRBD1. CDR3 size: 15 residues. CDR1 is SGHDT, CDR2 YYEEEE, per germline. The J segment lost 7 bases and the V segment lost 4 bases, leaving 10 bases of the junction unmatched.

This chain connects TRBV7-2 to TRBJ2-1; D gene unclear. Trimming cost V 3 bases and J 1 base, with 7 bases left between them. This CDR3 spans 14 amino acids. Germline assignment: CDR1 SGHTA and CDR2 FQGNSA. DNA of the CDR3: TGTGCCAGCAGCTTTGGCTGGTCCTACAATGAGCAGTTCTTC. Translated, it gives CASSFGWSYNEQFF.

This clonotype was observed at least ten times. The genes are TRBV24-1 and TRBJ2-1; 8 positions match TRBD1. V lost 4 bases and J lost 7; bases outside the gene matches: 8. Germline-derived CDR1 and CDR2 are KGHDR and SFDVKD. The CDR3 has 15 amino acids. CDR3 loop: CATSEFNGQGNEQFF. DNA of the CDR3: TGTGCCACCAGTGAGTTTAATGGACAGGGTAATGAGCAGTTCTTC.

The chain couples TRBV29-1 to TRBJ2-3; 7 bases are a match to TRBD2. Trimming at V came to 8 bases and at J to 5 bases, leaving 7 bases not matched to a gene. The CDR3 extends over 12 amino acids. Germline-derived CDR1 and CDR2 are SQVTM and ANQGSEA. The CDR3 bases are TGCAGCTTAGGACTAGAGAAAGATACGCAGTATTTT. As protein: CSLGLEKDTQYF.

About this clonotype: A much larger clone lies one base from this, so it may be a read error. The CDR3 sequence is CASRIGQGVNYGYPF. The CDR3 DNA reads TGTGCCAGCAGAATTGGACAGGGAGTTAACTATGGCTACCCCTTC. The chain combines TRBV7-2 with TRBJ1-2; the match to TRBD1 covers 8 bases. Germline CDR1 is SGHTA and CDR2 is FQGNSA. This CDR3 region has 15 residues.

The CDR3 nucleotides are TGTGCCAGCAGTCCCTTACAGGGGCGGAGCGGGGAGCTGTTTTTT. Encoded protein: CASSPLQGRSGELFF. V usage is TRBV6-5 and J usage is TRBJ2-2; 7 bases align to TRBD1. The germline CDR1 and CDR2 sequences are MNHEY and SVGAGI. The CDR3 extends over 15 amino acids. The ends lost 5 bases at V and 7 bases at J; junction bases unmatched: 10.

A word on this clonotype: A much larger clone is a single base away; this may be a read error. The chain uses TRBV7-9 and TRBJ1-2; TRBD1 aligns across 8 bases. CDR1 SEHNR and CDR2 FQNEAQ come from the germline V gene (reference sequence). The CDR3 loop spans 15 amino acids. The CDR3 DNA follows: TGTGCCAGCAGCTCCCGGACAGGGACGAACTATGGCTGCCCCTTC. Translation: CASSSRTGTNYGCPF.

This clonotype was detected ten times or more. This chain uses TRBV3-1 with TRBJ1-2, with a possible D match to TRBD1 (5 bases). The germline V gene encodes CDR1 LGHDT and CDR2 YNNKEL (reference sequence). This CDR3 region has 15 residues. The V end lost 0 bases, the J end lost 7 bases, and 15 bases lay between the germline ends. The CDR3 nucleotides read TGTGCCAGCAGCCAAGACGGGGGGGGACCTCGTGGCTACACCTTC. This gives the protein CASSQDGGGPRGYTF.